This T cell receptor (beta chain) was sequenced in a study of graft-versus-host responses after intestinal transplantation. The wider study: Anti-thymocyte globulin induction was given to all recipients, followed by tacrolimus and steroids for around three years.

This table comes from immunoSEQ multiplex PCR, and its TCRdb copy is limited to in-frame clones, with some not included. The sample has around 90,000 clones, 94% seen once. Note on this clone: Its antigen is not known.

The CDR3 runs 13 residues. Germline CDR1 is MNHEY and CDR2 is SVGAGI. The junction had 10 bases not matched to a gene; V was cut back by 9 bases and J by 6 bases. This TCR derives from a human donor who was the organ donor for an intestinal transplant. Sequenced material: unstimulated CD4+ T cells sorted from spleen or lymph node cells, taken before transplant. The chain recombines TRBV6-5 with TRBJ1-1, with 7 bases aligning to TRBD1. DNA of the CDR3: TGTGCCAGTGTGGGAAGTACAGGGGCTGAAGCTTTCTTT. This sequence encodes CASVGSTGAEAFF.